These 28 T cell receptor beta chains were sequenced from one sample in a study of early T cells in non-severe SARS-CoV-2 infection. TCRdb re-analysed the 5' RACE reads in MiXCR, keeping a single row per CDR3 protein. The sample yields fewer than 70,000 distinct CDR3 sequences, 3.5% to 6% seen once. The specimen was whole blood, collected at baseline. These receptors all come from an adult who was a healthcare worker with PCR-confirmed SARS-CoV-2 infection or an uninfected control (not recorded which). The donor label of this sample is uncertain.

This clonotype has at least ten counts. J is TRBJ1-1 and V is TRBV10-3; D may be TRBD1 (5 bases). CDR3 length: 14 residues. Trimming removed 6 bases from V and 1 base from J, with 12 bases in between. Germline CDR1 ENHRY, CDR2 SYGVKD. The CDR3 loop is CAIREVGANTEAFF. The DNA of the CDR3 is TGTGCCATCAGGGAGGTAGGGGCGAACACTGAAGCTTTCTTT.

The table lists this clonotype with a few counts. The CDR3 nucleotides are TGTGCCAGCAGTTTCGGGGCTACGGAGACCCAGTACTTC. It translates to CASSFGATETQYF. The chain has TRBV12-3 or TRBV12-4 and TRBJ2-5; D could derive from TRBD1 or TRBD2 (5 bases each). This CDR3 contains 13 residues. V was pared by 3 bases and J by 5 bases, with 10 bases between.

There are many counts of this clonotype. The chain carries TRBV19 and TRBJ1-2; D ambiguous. The V end was cut by 6 bases, the J end by 0 bases, with 11 bases between. CDR3 size: 14 residues. The V gene's germline CDR1 is LNHDA and CDR2 SQIVND (reference sequence). The CDR3 spells CASSPGGTNYGYTF. The CDR3 DNA sequence: TGTGCCAGTAGCCCGGGCGGCACTAACTATGGCTACACCTTC.

Ten or more counts support this clonotype. The chain couples TRBV10-3 to TRBJ1-6; D is unclear. CDR1 is ENHRY and CDR2 is SYGVKD in the germline V gene. This CDR3 contains 11 residues. V gave up 6 bases and J gave up 8 bases, with 5 bases separating them. CDR3 DNA sequence: TGTGCCATCAGGGAGGATTCACCCCTCCACTTT. It codes for CAIREDSPLHF.

This chain connects TRBV28 to TRBJ2-3; weak D call: TRBD2 (7 bases). V was shortened by 5 bases and J by 0 bases, with 15 bases between the two germline ends. The CDR3 contains 16 residues. CDR1 is MDHEN, CDR2 SYDVKM, per germline. Here the CDR3 DNA reads TGTGCCAGCAGTCCCCGGGGGGCCGATAGCACAGATACGCAGTATTTT. This codes for CASSPRGADSTDTQYF.

The sample holds many counts of this clonotype. The gene calls are TRBV12-3 or TRBV12-4 and TRBJ1-1; D is possibly TRBD1 (6 bases). This CDR3 contains 17 residues. V was shortened by 8 bases and J by 0 bases, with 22 bases between the two germline ends. The CDR3 DNA reads TGTGCCAGCTTATTTCGCACGGGACATTCTATGAACACTGAAGCTTTCTTT. Amino acid sequence: CASLFRTGHSMNTEAFF.

This chain links TRBV24-1 with TRBJ1-1, with unresolved D. V dropped 4 bases and J dropped 0 bases, with 11 bases sitting between them. The CDR3 is made up of 15 amino acids. The germline CDR1 and CDR2 sequences are KGHDR and SFDVKD. The CDR3 nucleotides read TGTGCCACCAGTGACCAACAGAGTATGAACACTGAAGCTTTCTTT. Its protein product is CATSDQQSMNTEAFF.

This clonotype was seen at least ten times. The chain employs TRBV5-1 and TRBJ1-1; possibly TRBD1 for D (6 bases). In germline, CDR1 is SGHRS, CDR2 YFSETQ. The CDR3 is made up of 15 amino acids. V was shortened by 1 base and J by 4 bases, with 14 bases between the two germline ends. Here the CDR3 reads CASSLQGTRGTEAFF. The CDR3 DNA follows: TGCGCCAGCAGCTTGCAAGGAACCAGGGGCACTGAAGCTTTCTTT.

This clonotype was recorded at least ten times. The genes are TRBV12-3 or TRBV12-4 and TRBJ1-1; a possible D gene is TRBD1 (5 bases). The ends were cut back, 7 bases at V and 5 bases at J, with 17 bases in the middle. The CDR3 has 14 amino acids. In nucleotides, the CDR3 is TGTGCCAGCATTTTCCAGGGTCCTTCGACTGAAGCTTTCTTT. Its translation is CASIFQGPSTEAFF.

This clonotype has a count of ten or more. The CDR3 nucleotides are TGTGCCAGCAGCCAAGTCGGAGGGAGCGCCTACGAGCAGTACTTC. It specifies CASSQVGGSAYEQYF. The V gene is TRBV3-1, the J gene TRBJ2-7, with a possible D match to TRBD2 (6 bases). CDR1 is LGHDT and CDR2 is YNNKEL in the germline V gene (reference sequence). This CDR3 has 15 residues. V was clipped by 1 base and J by 2 bases, with 12 bases between them.

This clonotype was found a few times. V and J are TRBV10-3 and TRBJ2-5; a possible D gene is TRBD2 (5 bases). The ends were cut back, 5 bases at V and 4 bases at J, with 14 bases in the middle. CDR3 length: 14 residues. Germline V CDR1 and CDR2: ENHRY, SYGVKD. The DNA for the CDR3 is TGTGCCATCAGTACGGGGAAGCTCAGAGAGACCCAGTACTTC. It codes for CAISTGKLRETQYF.

This clonotype was seen many times. The genes are TRBV29-1 and TRBJ1-4, with D tentatively TRBD1 (6 bases). Germline assignment: CDR1 SQVTM and CDR2 ANQGSEA. Trimming left V 7 bases short and J 8 bases short, with 14 bases between. This CDR3 contains 12 residues. This CDR3 is CSAQGAEEKLFF. The CDR3 DNA reads TGCAGCGCACAGGGTGCGGAAGAAAAACTGTTTTTT.

This clonotype has just a few counts. The chain has TRBV3-1 and TRBJ2-3; D may be TRBD1 (7 bases). The CDR3 length is 16 residues. Germline assignment: CDR1 LGHDT and CDR2 YNNKEL (reference sequence). Trimming removed 4 bases from V and 2 bases from J, with 16 bases in between. The CDR3 region has the DNA TGTGCCAGCAGCCGACGACAGGGAGGTTACACAGATACGCAGTATTTT. Translation gives CASSRRQGGYTDTQYF.

This clonotype was detected ten times or more. CDR3 in amino acids: CASSLQATYEQYF. The CDR3 DNA sequence: TGTGCCAGCAGTTTGCAGGCTACCTACGAGCAGTACTTC. The chain links TRBV12-3 or TRBV12-4 to TRBJ2-7; D gene unclear. The length of the CDR3 is 13 residues. V was pared by 3 bases and J by 2 bases, with 8 bases between.

This clonotype occurred many times. J is TRBJ2-5 and V is TRBV9; tentatively, D is TRBD2 (5 bases). Per germline, CDR1 SGDLS and CDR2 YYNGEE. The CDR3 sequence is 15 residues long. The V end was cut by 0 bases, the J end by 5 bases, with 14 bases between. CDR3 region: CASSVGWTSRETQYF. The CDR3 nucleotides read TGTGCCAGCAGCGTAGGTTGGACTTCTAGGGAGACCCAGTACTTC.

This clonotype was counted between two and nine times. The gene calls are TRBV4-3 and TRBJ2-3; D assignment may be TRBD1 or TRBD2 (5 bases each). This CDR3 region has 16 residues. Germline CDR1 reads LGHNA; CDR2 reads YSLEER. Trimming pared 1 base from V and 5 bases from J, leaving 16 bases between. The chain's CDR3 is CASSQGAGDRRDTQYF. The CDR3 DNA reads TGCGCCAGCAGCCAAGGGGCCGGGGACCGGAGAGATACGCAGTATTTT.

This clonotype has ten or more counts. The rearrangement joins TRBV7-6 to TRBJ1-1; D is uncertain. The CDR3 runs to 14 residues. Germline V gene data show CDR1 as SGHVS and CDR2 as FNYEAQ. Trimming took 3 bases from V and 1 from J, leaving 9 bases between them. CDR3 protein: CASSLDLRNTEAFF. The DNA of the CDR3 is TGTGCCAGCAGCTTGGACTTAAGGAACACTGAAGCTTTCTTT. Looking up the rest from reference TRBV7-6 and TRBJ1-1 gives the full variable domain: GAGVSQSPRYKVTKRGQDVALRCDPISGHVSLYWYRQALGQGPEFLTYFNYEAQQDKSGLPNDRFSAERPEGSISTLTIQRTEQRDSAMYRCASSLDLRNTEAFFGQGTRLTVV.

In its sample, this clonotype was seen many times. V is TRBV12-3 or TRBV12-4 and J is TRBJ1-4; 8 nucleotides match TRBD1. Unmatched junction bases numbered 11, after V lost 4 bases and J lost 7 bases. The CDR3 spans 16 residues. CDR3 in DNA: TGTGCCAGCAGTTATCCAGCAGGGGGCGAATCTGAAAAACTGTTTTTT. Its protein product is CASSYPAGGESEKLFF.

V is TRBV28 and J is TRBJ1-6; D is unclear. Germline V gene sequence: CDR1 MDHEN, CDR2 SYDVKM. V dropped 5 bases and J dropped 7 bases, with 9 bases sitting between them. This CDR3 is 13 amino acids long. The CDR3 protein is CASSLTYNSPLHF. The CDR3, as DNA: TGTGCCAGCAGTCTTACATACAATTCACCCCTCCACTTT.

This clonotype was counted at least ten times. CDR3 protein: CASSFGRGWSPLHF. The CDR3 coding sequence is TGTGCCAGCAGTTTCGGGAGGGGCTGGTCACCCCTCCACTTT. The rearrangement links TRBV12-3 or TRBV12-4 to TRBJ1-6, with D possibly TRBD1 on 5 matching bases. The CDR3 has 14 amino acids. Trimming stripped 3 bases from V and 10 bases from J, with 13 bases between.

The rearrangement joins TRBV12-3 or TRBV12-4 to TRBJ2-3; TRBD2 matches at 12 bases. This CDR3 spans 15 amino acids. V gave up 9 bases and J gave up 4 bases; unmatched junction bases: 8. The CDR3 sequence is CASRLAGARADTQYF. The CDR3 bases are TGTGCCAGTCGACTAGCGGGGGCCAGGGCAGATACGCAGTATTTT.

This clonotype appeared a few times. This chain connects TRBV5-1 to TRBJ2-1; 10 nucleotides match TRBD1. Trimming took 4 bases from V and 0 from J; bases not matched to a gene: 13. The germline CDR1 and CDR2 sequences are SGHRS and YFSETQ. This CDR3 has 19 residues. CDR3 bases: TGCGCCAGCAGCATAGAGGGACAGGGGATATCCTTCTCCTACAATGAGCAGTTCTTC. Its translation: CASSIEGQGISFSYNEQFF.

This clonotype was recorded a few times. The V and J genes are TRBV12-3 or TRBV12-4 and TRBJ2-3; possible D gene TRBD1, 6 bases. The CDR3 extends over 15 amino acids. The V end was cut by 3 bases, the J end by 0 bases, with 10 bases between. DNA for the CDR3: TGTGCCAGCAGTTTGCACAGGGCAAGCACAGATACGCAGTATTTT. Translating gives CASSLHRASTDTQYF.

This clonotype was recorded many times. The chain uses TRBV6-1 and TRBJ2-7; 9 bases are a match to TRBD1. V shed 4 bases and J 1 base; nucleotides not matched to a gene: 5. Germline CDR1 and CDR2: MNHNS and SASEGT. The CDR3 runs 15 residues. CDR3 in DNA: TGTGCCAGCAGTGGGGACAGGGCCGGATCCTACGAGCAGTACTTC. Encoded protein: CASSGDRAGSYEQYF.

CDR3: CASSSNGQGKETQYF. DNA for the CDR3: TGTGCCAGCAGTTCCAACGGACAGGGAAAAGAGACCCAGTACTTC. The V and J genes are TRBV28 and TRBJ2-5, with TRBD1 matching over 8 bases. V shed 4 bases and J 3 bases; nucleotides not matched to a gene: 7. This CDR3 is 15 amino acids long. CDR1 MDHEN and CDR2 SYDVKM come from the germline V gene. Based on the CDR3 plus reference TRBV28 and TRBJ2-5, the full variable domain is DVKVTQSSRYLVKRTGEKVFLECVQDMDHENMFWYRQDPGLGLRLIYFSYDVKMKEKGDIPEGYSVSREKKERFSLILESASTNQTSMYLCASSSNGQGKETQYFGPGTRLLVL.

This clonotype was found a few times. The rearrangement joins TRBV10-3 to TRBJ1-1; D unresolved. Trimming pared 3 bases from V and 6 bases from J, leaving 11 bases between. Germline V CDR1 and CDR2: ENHRY, SYGVKD. There are 13 residues in the CDR3. The DNA of the CDR3 is TGTGCCATCAGTGACCCTTCGGGTCCTGAAGCTTTCTTT. It encodes CAISDPSGPEAFF.

V is TRBV7-9 and J is TRBJ2-3; D is possibly TRBD1 (5 bases). This CDR3 is built from 16 residues. The germline V gene has CDR1 SEHNR and CDR2 FQNEAQ (reference sequence). V was trimmed by 0 bases and J by 9 bases, leaving 19 bases between them. CDR3 coding DNA: TGTGCCAGCAGCTTAGCCCCGGGCCAGGGTCTAGAGACGCAGTATTTT. The encoded protein is CASSLAPGQGLETQYF.

This clonotype was observed at least ten times. This sequence joins TRBV18 and TRBJ2-3; 10 bases are a match to TRBD2. V trimming: 3 bases; J trimming: 1 base; junction bases outside the gene matches: 1. The CDR3 runs to 15 residues. Germline loops: CDR1 KGHSH, CDR2 LQKENI. The DNA of the CDR3 is TGTGCCAGCTCACCTGGACTAGCGGGCACAGATACGCAGTATTTT. Protein sequence: CASSPGLAGTDTQYF.